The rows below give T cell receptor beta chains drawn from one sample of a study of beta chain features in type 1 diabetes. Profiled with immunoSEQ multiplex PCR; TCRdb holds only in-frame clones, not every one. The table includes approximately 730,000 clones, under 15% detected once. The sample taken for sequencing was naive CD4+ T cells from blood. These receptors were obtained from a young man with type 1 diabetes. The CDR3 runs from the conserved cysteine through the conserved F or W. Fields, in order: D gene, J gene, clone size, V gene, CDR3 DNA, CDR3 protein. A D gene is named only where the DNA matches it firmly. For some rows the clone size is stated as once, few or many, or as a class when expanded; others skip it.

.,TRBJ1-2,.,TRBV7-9,TGTGCCAGCAGCTTAGAGGGCGGGCCGGATGGCTACACCTTC,CASSLEGGPDGYTF
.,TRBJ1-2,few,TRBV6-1,TGTGCCAGCAGTGAAGGACAGGCCTATGGCTACACCTTC,CASSEGQAYGYTF
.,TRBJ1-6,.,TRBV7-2,TGTGCCAGCTTAGCTATGGGGGGTCTGGCCTCACCCCTCCACTTT,CASLAMGGLASPLHF
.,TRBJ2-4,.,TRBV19,TGTGCCAGTAGTATAGGGGACAAGAAAAACATTCAGTACTTC,CASSIGDKKNIQYF
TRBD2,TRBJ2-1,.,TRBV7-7,TGTGCCAGCAGCTTGGGACTAGCGGGGGGCAATGAGCAGTTCTTC,CASSLGLAGGNEQFF
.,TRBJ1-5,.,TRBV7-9,TGTGCCAGCACCCCCGGGAGGGATCAGCCCCAGCATTTT,CASTPGRDQPQHF
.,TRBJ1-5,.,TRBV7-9,TGTGCCAGCAGCTTGGCCGTTAATCAGCCCCAGCATTTT,CASSLAVNQPQHF
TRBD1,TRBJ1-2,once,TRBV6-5,TGTGCCAGCAGTTACCTGACAGGGGGCGGTGGCTACACCTTC,CASSYLTGGGGYTF
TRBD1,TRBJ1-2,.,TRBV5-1,TGCGCCAGCAGTTTGGACAGGGAGTATGGCTACACCTTC,CASSLDREYGYTF
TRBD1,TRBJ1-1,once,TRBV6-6,TGTGCCAGCAGTAAATACCAGGGGGAGAACACTGAAGCTTTCTTT,CASSKYQGENTEAFF
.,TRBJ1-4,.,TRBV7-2,TGTGCCAGCAGACTAACCAGAGGAGGTGAAAAACTGTTTTTT,CASRLTRGGEKLFF